These 2 T cell receptor beta chains were sequenced from one sample in a study of cytomegalovirus exposure and HLA in healthy donors. It was with 60 Vbeta and 13 Jbeta primers that the PCR ran. Repertoires were generated with immunoSEQ multiplex PCR, while TCRdb's copy carries only in-frame clones and drops some. Of approximately 100,000 clones detected, about 62% appear once; the ten largest clones hold 3.9%. The sequenced material came from PBMCs. These receptors were taken from a man aged 25 to 45 in good health and CMV-seronegative.

The genes are TRBV6-1 and TRBJ2-3; 9 nucleotides agree with TRBD2. The V segment lost 6 bases and the J segment 3 bases; nucleotides outside the gene matches: 4. The length of the CDR3 is 14 residues. Germline V lookup: CDR1 MNHNS, CDR2 SASEGT. CDR3 DNA sequence: TGTGCCAGCAGCCCTAGCGGGAATACAGATACGCAGTATTTT. Translating gives CASSPSGNTDTQYF.

This clone was found a few times. V usage is TRBV6-5 and J usage is TRBJ2-2; D is ambiguous. The V end was cut by 0 bases, the J end by 6 bases, with 5 bases between. CDR1 MNHEY and CDR2 SVGAGI come from the germline V gene. This CDR3 comprises 13 residues. CDR3 DNA sequence: TGTGCCAGCAGTTACTCGACTTCCGGGGAGCTGTTTTTT. Its protein is CASSYSTSGELFF.